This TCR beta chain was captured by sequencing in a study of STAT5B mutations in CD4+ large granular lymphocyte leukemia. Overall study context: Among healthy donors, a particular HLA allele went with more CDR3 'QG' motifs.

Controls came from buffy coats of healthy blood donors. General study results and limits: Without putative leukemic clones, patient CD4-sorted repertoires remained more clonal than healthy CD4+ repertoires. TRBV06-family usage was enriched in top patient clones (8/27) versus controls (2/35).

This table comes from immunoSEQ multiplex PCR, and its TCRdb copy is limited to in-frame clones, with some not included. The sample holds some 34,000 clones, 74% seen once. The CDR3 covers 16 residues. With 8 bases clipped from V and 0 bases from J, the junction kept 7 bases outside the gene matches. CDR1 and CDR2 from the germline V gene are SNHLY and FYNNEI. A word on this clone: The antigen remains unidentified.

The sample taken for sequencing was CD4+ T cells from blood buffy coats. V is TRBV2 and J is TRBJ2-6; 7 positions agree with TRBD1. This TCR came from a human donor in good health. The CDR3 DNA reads TGTGCCAGCGCGGACAGGCCTTACTCTGGGGCCAACGTCCTGACTTTC. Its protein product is CASADRPYSGANVLTF.